The present T cell receptor beta chain was sequenced within a study of T cell responses to AZD1222 COVID-19 vaccine. This CDR3 spans 15 amino acids. Germline trimming cut 4 bases from V and 3 bases from J; bases unmatched to any gene: 9. Germline V gene sequence: CDR1 SGHNT, CDR2 YYREEE (reference sequence). The data were produced by immunoSEQ multiplex PCR, yet TCRdb's version contains in-frame clones alone and is incomplete. The repertoire holds more than 80,000 clones, 80% to 90% seen once, with 2.5% in the top ten. The clonotype originates from an adult who received the AZD1222 COVID-19 vaccine. The chain recombines TRBV5-4 with TRBJ1-1; 7 bases line up with TRBD1. Sample: peripheral blood, taken 28 days after the second AZD1222 dose. For the CDR3, the DNA is TGTGCCAGCAGCCCGACAGGGAGTCCGGACACTGAAGCTTTCTTT. Translated: CASSPTGSPDTEAFF.